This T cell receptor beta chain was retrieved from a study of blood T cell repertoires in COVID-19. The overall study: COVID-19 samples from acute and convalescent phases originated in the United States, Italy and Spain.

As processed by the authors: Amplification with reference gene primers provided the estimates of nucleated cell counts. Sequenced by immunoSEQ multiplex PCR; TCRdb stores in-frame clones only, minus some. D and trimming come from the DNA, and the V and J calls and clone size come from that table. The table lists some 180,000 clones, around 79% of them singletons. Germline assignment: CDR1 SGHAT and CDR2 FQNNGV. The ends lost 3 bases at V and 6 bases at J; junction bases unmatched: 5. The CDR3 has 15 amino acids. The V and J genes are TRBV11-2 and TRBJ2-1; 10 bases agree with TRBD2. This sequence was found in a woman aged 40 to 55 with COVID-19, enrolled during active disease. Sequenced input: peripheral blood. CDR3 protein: CASSFGLAESNEQFF. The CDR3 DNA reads TGTGCCAGCAGCTTCGGACTAGCGGAGAGCAATGAGCAGTTCTTC.